This entry is about one TCR beta chain. The antigen remains unidentified. Germline V CDR1 and CDR2: SGHRS, YFSETQ. J was trimmed by 8 bases and V by 0 bases; bases with no gene match: 10. The CDR3 sequence is 16 residues long. Only in-frame clones appear in the TCRdb table, and some are missing; sequencing was by immunoSEQ multiplex PCR. The sample consists of over 850,000 clones, 75% to 85% of them appearing once. This sample is part of a study of shared clonotypes between healthy human individuals. The study, taken as a whole, reports: Roughly 4.7% was the fraction of naive CD4 clonotypes found shared across a handful of donors.

The chain links TRBV5-1 to TRBJ2-1, with 8 nucleotides matching TRBD2. The TCR originated in a man aged 18-30 years in good health. Some clones in this sample may be carry-over from other donors' samples. Sequences were obtained from memory CD4+ T cells from PBMCs. Documented subset: CD45RA-negative fraction. CDR3 protein: CASSLGGGRWNDEQFF. CDR3 nucleotides: TGCGCCAGCAGCTTGGGTGGCGGGAGGTGGAACGATGAGCAGTTCTTC.